This TCR beta chain derives from a study of cytomegalovirus exposure and HLA in healthy donors. The repertoire was sequenced with immunoSEQ multiplex PCR; TCRdb's copy has only in-frame clones and lacks some. This table holds approximately 160,000 clones, about nine tenths found once. This CDR3 region has 19 residues. Germline CDR1 reads SGHVS; CDR2 reads FQNEAQ. The V segment lost 1 base and the J segment 4 bases; nucleotides outside the gene matches: 18. Study results and limitations: Published work reported that the classifier diagnosed cytomegalovirus status with high specificity and sensitivity. Clusters of TCRs from the first cohort tended to co-occur in the 120 validation repertoires (as a later analysis found).

The donors were members of the approximately 120-subject validation cohort (separate from the approximately 670-subject first cohort). Worth noting for this clone: The antigen is not known.

The sequenced sample consisted of PBMCs. This chain links TRBV7-8 with TRBJ1-2; TRBD1 agrees at 7 bases. The TCR sequence derives from a man younger than 35 in good health and CMV-seropositive. The CDR3 is CASSLDYPGQSPKTYGYTF. CDR3 bases: TGTGCCAGCAGCTTAGACTACCCGGGACAGTCCCCAAAGACCTATGGCTACACCTTC.